This T cell receptor (beta chain) was found in a study of blood T cell repertoires in COVID-19. Study information: Acute-phase and convalescent COVID-19 samples originated in the United States, Italy and Spain. PBMCs, B-cell-depleted T cells, or T cells were the source of the cDNA or gDNA that made up the material.

CDR3 length equals 16 residues. Trimming cost V 2 bases and J 0 bases; bases outside gene matches: 4. Germline-derived CDR1 and CDR2 are LNHNV and YYDKDF (reference sequence). Authors' analysis steps: Amplification of reference gene primers was used by the study to estimate nucleated cell counts. Produced via immunoSEQ multiplex PCR; TCRdb's table is partial and in-frame only. V, J and clone size reflect that table, while D and trimming were determined from the DNA. Among about 250,000 clones listed, about 89% were seen once. The specimen was peripheral blood. This receptor was identified in a man aged 25 to 40 with acute or convalescent COVID-19. J is TRBJ2-3 and V is TRBV15, with 8 bases lining up with TRBD2. The DNA for the CDR3 is TGTGCCACCAGCAGACCGGGACTAGTGAGCACAGATACGCAGTATTTT. Its protein product is CATSRPGLVSTDTQYF.